The rows below give T cell receptor beta chains drawn from one sample of a study of cytomegalovirus exposure and HLA in healthy donors. Sequenced by immunoSEQ multiplex PCR; TCRdb stores in-frame clones only, minus some. The sample has roughly 150,000 clones; roughly 70% are singletons. The sequencing sample was made of PBMCs. Source of these receptors: a male donor in good health and CMV-seronegative. CDR3s include the opening cysteine and the closing phenylalanine or tryptophan. A D gene is named only where the DNA matches it firmly. Rows give clone size only sometimes, using once, few, many, or a class for an expanded clone.

V gene: TRBV28; clone size: .; J gene: TRBJ1-2; D gene: TRBD1; CDR3 protein: CASSSSGQVPDYGYTF; CDR3 DNA: TGTGCCAGCAGTTCCAGTGGACAGGTCCCCGACTATGGCTACACCTTC
V gene: TRBV29-1; clone size: .; J gene: TRBJ2-6; D gene: .; CDR3 protein: CSVELQGRTSGANVLTF; CDR3 DNA: TGCAGCGTTGAGCTTCAGGGCCGAACCTCTGGGGCCAACGTCCTGACTTTC
V gene: TRBV29-1; clone size: few; J gene: TRBJ2-1; D gene: TRBD1; CDR3 protein: CSSRETGKGEQFF; CDR3 DNA: TGCAGCTCGAGAGAGACAGGGAAAGGAGAGCAGTTCTTC
V gene: TRBV29-1; clone size: .; J gene: TRBJ1-2; D gene: .; CDR3 protein: CSVDFGRFNTF; CDR3 DNA: TGCAGCGTTGATTTTGGCAGGTTCAACACCTTC
V gene: TRBV18; clone size: .; J gene: TRBJ2-1; D gene: .; CDR3 protein: CASSPPTGESSYNEQFF; CDR3 DNA: TGTGCCAGCTCACCACCAACAGGCGAAAGCTCCTACAATGAGCAGTTCTTC
V gene: TRBV7-9; clone size: .; J gene: TRBJ2-1; D gene: TRBD2; CDR3 protein: CSSSHSGSPYNEQFF; CDR3 DNA: TGTTCCAGCAGCCATAGCGGGAGTCCCTACAATGAGCAGTTCTTC
V gene: TRBV5-1; clone size: .; J gene: TRBJ1-2; D gene: TRBD1; CDR3 protein: CASSPDRGDDYGYTF; CDR3 DNA: TGCGCCAGCAGCCCGGACAGGGGAGACGACTATGGCTACACCTTC
V gene: TRBV9; clone size: once; J gene: TRBJ1-2; D gene: .; CDR3 protein: CASSKDGEAPLGGYGYTF; CDR3 DNA: TGTGCCAGCAGCAAAGATGGGGAAGCCCCATTGGGGGGCTATGGCTACACCTTC
V gene: TRBV7-2; clone size: .; J gene: TRBJ2-1; D gene: .; CDR3 protein: CASSLIEDSYNEQFF; CDR3 DNA: TGTGCCAGCAGCTTAATCGAGGACAGCTACAATGAGCAGTTCTTC
V gene: TRBV4-2; clone size: .; J gene: TRBJ1-1; D gene: .; CDR3 protein: CASSQPRDTEAFF; CDR3 DNA: TGTGCCAGCAGCCAACCGCGGGACACTGAAGCTTTCTTT
V gene: TRBV9; clone size: .; J gene: TRBJ2-2; D gene: TRBD2; CDR3 protein: CASSVVAGATGELFF; CDR3 DNA: TGTGCCAGCAGCGTAGTAGCGGGAGCAACCGGGGAGCTGTTTTTT
V gene: TRBV6-7; clone size: .; J gene: TRBJ1-5; D gene: .; CDR3 protein: CASSYSEVGSNQPQHF; CDR3 DNA: TGTGCCAGCAGTTACTCCGAGGTAGGCAGCAATCAGCCCCAGCATTTT
V gene: TRBV27; clone size: few; J gene: TRBJ1-3; D gene: TRBD1; CDR3 protein: CASRVSGTGSGNTIYF; CDR3 DNA: TGTGCCAGCAGGGTTAGTGGGACAGGCTCTGGAAACACCATATATTTT
V gene: TRBV6-5; clone size: .; J gene: TRBJ2-7; D gene: TRBD1; CDR3 protein: CASSAWQGAYEQYF; CDR3 DNA: TGTGCCAGCAGTGCCTGGCAGGGGGCGTACGAGCAGTACTTC
V gene: TRBV4-2; clone size: few; J gene: TRBJ2-7; D gene: .; CDR3 protein: CASSQGTGMSYEQYF; CDR3 DNA: TGTGCCAGCAGCCAAGGTACAGGTATGTCCTACGAGCAGTACTTC
V gene: TRBV7-2; clone size: .; J gene: TRBJ2-3; D gene: TRBD2; CDR3 protein: CASLRLAGRLDTQYF; CDR3 DNA: TGTGCCAGCCTCAGACTAGCGGGGCGTCTCGATACGCAGTATTTT
V gene: TRBV10-3; clone size: .; J gene: TRBJ2-7; D gene: TRBD2; CDR3 protein: CAISDREGSYEQYF; CDR3 DNA: TGTGCCATCAGTGATCGGGAGGGGTCCTACGAGCAGTACTTC
V gene: TRBV2; clone size: few; J gene: TRBJ1-2; D gene: TRBD1; CDR3 protein: CASAGTGNYGYTF; CDR3 DNA: TGTGCCTCCGCCGGGACAGGGAACTATGGCTACACCTTC
V gene: TRBV9; clone size: .; J gene: TRBJ2-1; D gene: TRBD2; CDR3 protein: CASSVEGTSGNEQFF; CDR3 DNA: TGTGCCAGCAGCGTAGAAGGGACTAGCGGAAATGAGCAGTTCTTC
V gene: TRBV5-1; clone size: .; J gene: TRBJ2-2; D gene: TRBD1; CDR3 protein: CASSRGTGVGNGELFF; CDR3 DNA: TGCGCCAGCAGCCGAGGGACAGGAGTGGGGAACGGGGAGCTGTTTTTT
V gene: TRBV28; clone size: .; J gene: TRBJ2-1; D gene: TRBD2; CDR3 protein: CASSGLAGSYNEQFF; CDR3 DNA: TGTGCCAGCAGTGGACTAGCAGGCTCCTACAATGAGCAGTTCTTC
V gene: TRBV9; clone size: .; J gene: TRBJ2-1; D gene: TRBD2; CDR3 protein: CASGSASGTNEQFF; CDR3 DNA: TGTGCCAGCGGGTCCGCTAGCGGGACCAATGAGCAGTTCTTC
V gene: TRBV2; clone size: .; J gene: TRBJ2-7; D gene: TRBD2; CDR3 protein: CASTLAGGGAYEQYF; CDR3 DNA: TGTGCCAGCACTCTGGCTGGCGGGGGGGCCTACGAGCAGTACTTC
V gene: TRBV28; clone size: once; J gene: TRBJ1-4; D gene: .; CDR3 protein: CASSPQIHGGRYEKLFF; CDR3 DNA: TGTGCCAGCAGCCCCCAGATCCATGGGGGCAGGTATGAAAAACTGTTTTTT
V gene: TRBV7-9; clone size: .; J gene: TRBJ1-1; D gene: .; CDR3 protein: CASSPLGLLNTEAFF; CDR3 DNA: TGTGCCAGCAGCCCCCTGGGACTCCTGAACACTGAAGCTTTCTTT
V gene: TRBV28; clone size: once; J gene: TRBJ2-7; D gene: .; CDR3 protein: CASSLGPEQYF; CDR3 DNA: TGTGCCAGCAGTTTAGGGCCCGAGCAGTACTTC
V gene: TRBV28; clone size: once; J gene: TRBJ2-7; D gene: TRBD2; CDR3 protein: CASSLPSGNYEQYF; CDR3 DNA: TGTGCCAGCAGTTTGCCCAGCGGGAATTACGAGCAGTACTTC
V gene: TRBV11-2; clone size: few; J gene: TRBJ1-2; D gene: TRBD1; CDR3 protein: CASSPLLGQGNYGYTF; CDR3 DNA: TGTGCCAGCAGCCCCCTGCTGGGACAGGGAAACTATGGCTACACCTTC
V gene: TRBV28; clone size: .; J gene: TRBJ2-7; D gene: .; CDR3 protein: CASNLGGSGPSYEQYF; CDR3 DNA: TGTGCCAGCAACCTTGGAGGAAGCGGTCCCTCCTACGAGCAGTACTTC
V gene: TRBV7-2; clone size: few; J gene: TRBJ1-5; D gene: .; CDR3 protein: CASSSNGARVQPQHF; CDR3 DNA: TGTGCCAGCAGCTCAAATGGGGCCCGGGTTCAGCCCCAGCATTTT
V gene: TRBV7-2; clone size: .; J gene: TRBJ2-7; D gene: .; CDR3 protein: CASSLRYEQYF; CDR3 DNA: TGTGCCAGCAGCCTTAGATACGAGCAGTACTTC
V gene: TRBV5-1; clone size: .; J gene: TRBJ2-5; D gene: TRBD1; CDR3 protein: CASSPRQGSHQETQYF; CDR3 DNA: TGCGCCAGCAGCCCACGACAGGGGTCCCACCAAGAGACCCAGTACTTC
V gene: TRBV7-2; clone size: .; J gene: TRBJ1-3; D gene: .; CDR3 protein: CASSLGSGGQIAGNTIYF; CDR3 DNA: TGTGCCAGCAGCTTAGGGTCGGGAGGGCAAATCGCTGGAAACACCATATATTTT
V gene: TRBV5-1; clone size: .; J gene: TRBJ1-6; D gene: TRBD1; CDR3 protein: CASSSGQGYNSPLHF; CDR3 DNA: TGCGCCAGCAGCTCAGGACAGGGGTATAATTCACCCCTCCACTTT
V gene: TRBV19; clone size: .; J gene: TRBJ2-7; D gene: .; CDR3 protein: CASSIPDSEQYF; CDR3 DNA: TGTGCCAGTAGTATTCCGGACAGCGAGCAGTACTTC
V gene: TRBV2; clone size: .; J gene: TRBJ2-1; D gene: .; CDR3 protein: CASSDPSNEQFF; CDR3 DNA: TGTGCCAGCAGTGATCCCAGCAATGAGCAGTTCTTC
V gene: TRBV6-6; clone size: few; J gene: TRBJ2-5; D gene: .; CDR3 protein: CASSYLAQETQYF; CDR3 DNA: TGTGCCAGCAGTTACTTGGCTCAAGAGACCCAGTACTTC
V gene: TRBV5-4; clone size: .; J gene: TRBJ2-1; D gene: .; CDR3 protein: CASSFSLRSYNEQFF; CDR3 DNA: TGTGCCAGCAGCTTTTCATTGAGGTCCTACAATGAGCAGTTCTTC
V gene: TRBV15; clone size: .; J gene: TRBJ1-3; D gene: .; CDR3 protein: CATSRVLWGQSSGNTIYF; CDR3 DNA: TGTGCCACCAGCAGAGTTCTCTGGGGGCAGTCCTCTGGAAACACCATATATTTT
V gene: TRBV4-1; clone size: few; J gene: TRBJ2-5; D gene: TRBD2; CDR3 protein: CASSRPIAGGQETQYF; CDR3 DNA: TGCGCCAGCAGCCGACCTATAGCGGGGGGCCAAGAGACCCAGTACTTC
V gene: TRBV2; clone size: .; J gene: TRBJ1-2; D gene: .; CDR3 protein: CASTADSYQANYGYTF; CDR3 DNA: TGTGCCAGCACCGCGGACAGCTACCAAGCTAACTATGGCTACACCTTC
V gene: TRBV5-5; clone size: .; J gene: TRBJ2-3; D gene: .; CDR3 protein: CASSDYRVITTQYF; CDR3 DNA: TGTGCCAGCAGCGACTACAGGGTCATCACAACGCAGTATTTT
V gene: TRBV5-1; clone size: .; J gene: TRBJ1-2; D gene: .; CDR3 protein: CASSLELGYGYTF; CDR3 DNA: TGCGCCAGCAGCTTGGAACTAGGCTATGGCTACACCTTC
V gene: TRBV18; clone size: .; J gene: TRBJ1-1; D gene: TRBD1; CDR3 protein: CASSPDRGRTEAFF; CDR3 DNA: TGTGCCAGCTCACCGGACAGGGGGCGGACTGAAGCTTTCTTT
V gene: TRBV6-5; clone size: .; J gene: TRBJ1-2; D gene: .; CDR3 protein: CASSPTGSANYGYTF; CDR3 DNA: TGTGCCAGCAGTCCCACAGGATCCGCGAACTATGGCTACACCTTC
V gene: TRBV9; clone size: .; J gene: TRBJ2-7; D gene: TRBD2; CDR3 protein: CASSVEREGYEQYF; CDR3 DNA: TGTGCCAGCAGCGTAGAAAGGGAGGGGTACGAGCAGTACTTC
V gene: TRBV7-7; clone size: .; J gene: TRBJ2-7; D gene: .; CDR3 protein: CASSYRDSYEQYF; CDR3 DNA: TGTGCTAGCAGCTATCGGGATAGCTACGAGCAGTACTTC
V gene: TRBV7-8; clone size: .; J gene: TRBJ2-7; D gene: TRBD2; CDR3 protein: CASSSIGLAGYYEQYF; CDR3 DNA: TGTGCCAGCAGCTCGATTGGACTAGCGGGGTACTACGAGCAGTACTTC
V gene: TRBV4-1; clone size: .; J gene: TRBJ2-1; D gene: .; CDR3 protein: CASSQESRFRGNEQFF; CDR3 DNA: TGCGCCAGCAGCCAAGAGAGCCGGTTTAGGGGGAATGAGCAGTTCTTC
V gene: TRBV9; clone size: .; J gene: TRBJ1-6; D gene: .; CDR3 protein: CASSPSSQGLGSPLHF; CDR3 DNA: TGTGCCAGCAGCCCCAGCTCGCAGGGGTTAGGTTCACCCCTCCACTTT
V gene: TRBV19; clone size: .; J gene: TRBJ2-1; D gene: .; CDR3 protein: CASSIVSGTYNEQFF; CDR3 DNA: TGTGCCAGTAGTATAGTTAGCGGAACCTACAATGAGCAGTTCTTC
V gene: TRBV15; clone size: .; J gene: TRBJ1-2; D gene: TRBD1; CDR3 protein: CATSLDDRGGYTF; CDR3 DNA: TGTGCCACCAGTCTCGACGACAGGGGCGGCTACACCTTC
V gene: TRBV5-1; clone size: .; J gene: TRBJ1-4; D gene: .; CDR3 protein: CASSLRGRRGEKLFF; CDR3 DNA: TGCGCCAGCAGCTTAAGAGGGAGGCGTGGAGAAAAACTGTTTTTT
V gene: TRBV19; clone size: .; J gene: TRBJ2-6; D gene: .; CDR3 protein: CASNWDSSGANVLTF; CDR3 DNA: TGTGCCAGTAATTGGGACTCCTCTGGGGCCAACGTCCTGACTTTC